This TCR beta chain was recorded in a study of graft-versus-host responses after intestinal transplantation. TCRdb's copy holds only in-frame clones and misses some; the assay was immunoSEQ multiplex PCR. The data contain 90,000 to 120,000 clones, about 91% of them singletons. Remarks on this clone: Its antigen remains unknown.

The TCR was taken from a human donor who was the organ donor for an intestinal transplant. Sequenced here: unstimulated CD4+ T cells sorted from spleen or lymph node cells, sampled before transplant.

For the CDR3, the DNA is TGCGCCAGCAGCTTGGAAATGTCGGGGGCAAGGACCCAGTACTTC. It is translated as CASSLEMSGARTQYF. The chain carries TRBV5-1 and TRBJ2-5; possibly TRBD1 or TRBD2 for D (6 bases each). V was trimmed by 0 bases and J by 7 bases, leaving 16 bases between them. The CDR3 spans 15 residues. Germline-derived CDR1 and CDR2 are SGHRS and YFSETQ.